The sequence of this T cell receptor beta chain was determined in a study of tumor and adjacent non-tumor tissue in lung cancer. As for the study in general: Patients were aged roughly 31 to 76, some 10 men and roughly five women, stage I to III.

RNA was extracted from bulk tissue without any cell sorting. Between August and November 2014, newly diagnosed, chemotherapy-naive lung cancer patients underwent thoracic surgery in China. The CDR3 is made up of 15 amino acids. V was shortened by 7 bases and J by 6 bases, with 19 bases between the two germline ends. Per germline, CDR1 SGHAT and CDR2 FQNNGV. Three rounds of nested PCR, following a modified ARM-PCR protocol, produced the TCRbeta library. TCRdb independently ran MiXCR on the multiplex PCR reads; one entry per CDR3 protein. The repertoire consists of some 100,000 distinct CDR3 sequences, with approximately 71% occurring once and the leading ten covering 35% to 40%.

The sequenced sample consisted of lung tumor tissue. The genes are TRBV11-2 and TRBJ2-1; D call uncertain. The sequence was obtained from a woman between 55 and 75 years old with non-small cell lung cancer. Here the CDR3 reads CASTLSPTAPNEQFF. CDR3 coding DNA: TGTGCCAGCACCCTCTCCCCCACTGCTCCCAATGAGCAGTTCTTC.